A selection of T cell receptor beta chains follows, all from one sample in a study of OX40 agonist ivuxolimab in advanced cancers. The protocol was immunoSEQ multiplex PCR, while the TCRdb copy is restricted to in-frame clones and leaves out a portion. In the table there are about 62,000 clones, roughly 90% of which are singletons. Sequencing used CD4+ or CD8+ T cells sorted from blood, obtained in a trial of the OX40 agonist ivuxolimab. These receptors were collected from an adult with an advanced solid tumor such as melanoma, head and neck, liver or kidney cancer. The CDR3 runs from the conserved cysteine through the conserved F or W. A D gene is named only where the DNA matches it firmly. A clone size is listed for some rows: how often the clone was seen (once, few, many), or a class if it is expanded.

d_call | clone_size | j_call | v_call | cdr3_nt | cdr3_aa
. | . | TRBJ1-5 | TRBV6-5 | TGTGCCAGCAGTGATGCCAATCCCAATCAGCCCCAGCATTTT | CASSDANPNQPQHF
TRBD1 | . | TRBJ2-2 | TRBV28 | TGTGCCAGCAGTTTGTCAGGGGGCACCGGGGAGCTGTTTTTT | CASSLSGGTGELFF
. | once | TRBJ1-1 | TRBV7-6 | TGTGCCAGCAGTGGGTGGGGGGAAGTGAACACTGAAGCTTTCTTT | CASSGWGEVNTEAFF
. | . | TRBJ2-2 | TRBV9 | TGTGCCAGCAACCCAACGGACTCCGGGGAGCTGTTTTTT | CASNPTDSGELFF
TRBD1 | few | TRBJ1-6 | TRBV4-1 | TGCGCCAGCAGCCAAGATGATATCCGGGACAGGGTTTATTCACCCCTCCACTTT | CASSQDDIRDRVYSPLHF
TRBD1 | once | TRBJ1-2 | TRBV6-9 | TGTGCCAGCAGTTACTCACCGACAGGGGCCTATGGCTACACCTTC | CASSYSPTGAYGYTF
. | . | TRBJ1-6 | TRBV5-6 | TGTGCCAGCAGCCAGGACCGAGGGGGTTCACCCCTCCACTTT | CASSQDRGGSPLHF
TRBD2 | . | TRBJ2-7 | TRBV29-1 | TGCAGCGTTGGGCTAGCGGGAGGGCCGGGCGAGCAGTACTTC | CSVGLAGGPGEQYF
. | . | TRBJ1-5 | TRBV6-1 | TGTGCCAGCAGTGTAATAACAGATCAGCCCCAGCATTTT | CASSVITDQPQHF
. | . | TRBJ1-1 | TRBV30 | TGTGCCTGGATTCTTCCCGGGAAGGGGATGAACACTGAAGCTTTCTTT | CAWILPGKGMNTEAFF
TRBD2 | . | TRBJ2-3 | TRBV6-6 | TGTGCCAGCAGTCGACTAGCGGGTATAGGGGATACGCAGTATTTT | CASSRLAGIGDTQYF
. | . | TRBJ2-1 | TRBV7-9 | TGTGCCAGCAGCTATAGCGGACCCGGCTACAATGAGCAGTTCTTC | CASSYSGPGYNEQFF
. | . | TRBJ2-7 | TRBV28 | TGTGCCAGCAGTTTCGGGAGCTACGAGCAGTACTTC | CASSFGSYEQYF
TRBD1 | few | TRBJ1-6 | TRBV6-1 | TGTGCCAGCAGCCGGGACAGGGATTTCCACTTT | CASSRDRDFHF
. | few | TRBJ1-2 | TRBV5-4 | TGTGCCAGCAGCTTAGCCGGGACAAATTTATATGGCTACACCTTC | CASSLAGTNLYGYTF
TRBD1 | once | TRBJ2-5 | TRBV6-1 | TGTGCCAGCAGCTCGGGACAGACTAACCAAGAGACCCAGTACTTC | CASSSGQTNQETQYF
. | . | TRBJ2-3 | TRBV4-3 | TGCGCCAGCAGCCAAGACCTTTTAAGCGGAGATACGCAGTATTTT | CASSQDLLSGDTQYF
TRBD1 | once | TRBJ2-7 | TRBV13 | TGTGCCAGCAGCTCCCGGAAGTGGTCGGACAGGGGGAACGAGCAGTACTTC | CASSSRKWSDRGNEQYF